Each of the 10 T cell receptor beta chains below was sequenced from the same sample in a study of blood T cells in healthy people across ages. Together with a sample-barcoded 5' primer, a J-beta primer mix was included in a second PCR lasting roughly 6 to 12 cycles. TCRdb re-analysed the 5' RACE reads in MiXCR, keeping a single row per CDR3 protein. Among roughly 1,000,000 distinct CDR3 sequences listed, approximately 25% were seen once. These same records also appear under a second study, on T cells of mothers and their children.

What was sequenced was blood. The source of these receptors is a girl aged 2-9 years in good health.

The V gene is TRBV29-1, the J gene TRBJ2-3, with D perhaps matching TRBD1 (5 bases). This CDR3 has 15 amino acids. Germline V gene sequence: CDR1 SQVTM, CDR2 ANQGSEA. V was pared by 4 bases and J by 1 base, with 15 bases between. The CDR3 spells CSVVGQAFGTDTQYF. The CDR3 DNA sequence: TGCAGCGTTGTGGGGCAGGCGTTCGGCACAGATACGCAGTATTTT.

The chain carries TRBV12-3 or TRBV12-4 and TRBJ1-5; TRBD1 might be the D (5 bases). CDR3 length: 15 residues. Trimming left V 2 bases short and J 5 bases short, with 13 bases between. The CDR3 DNA reads as TGTGCCAGCAGTTTAATGCCGGCGGGGGATCAGCCCCAGCATTTT. Amino acids: CASSLMPAGDQPQHF.

This clonotype was seen more than once but under ten times. This chain uses TRBV4-3 with TRBJ1-5; D not certain. The CDR3 totals 14 residues. The V end was cut by 1 base, the J end by 6 bases, with 10 bases between. CDR1 is LGHNA, CDR2 YSLEER, per germline. CDR3: CASSQGGNSQPQHF. The DNA for the CDR3 is TGCGCCAGCAGCCAAGGAGGGAATTCTCAGCCCCAGCATTTT.

The chain combines TRBV4-3 with TRBJ2-5, with D unclear. The CDR3 is made up of 15 amino acids. CDR1 LGHNA and CDR2 YSLEER come from the germline V gene. V was cut by 0 bases and J by 0 bases, with 8 bases left in between. DNA for the CDR3: TGCGCCAGCAGCCAAGATCGACATTACCAAGAGACCCAGTACTTC. Translation gives CASSQDRHYQETQYF.

This clonotype was seen a few times. The rearrangement joins TRBV15 to TRBJ2-1; no clear D. V lost 0 bases and J lost 7, with 7 bases in between. Germline CDR1 reads LNHNV; CDR2 reads YYDKDF (reference sequence). The CDR3 is 13 amino acids. CDR3: CATSRDRGNEQFF. The CDR3 DNA follows: TGTGCCACCAGCAGAGATCGTGGAAATGAGCAGTTCTTC.

The chain uses TRBV20-1 and TRBJ1-1; D gene unclear. Germline CDR1 DFQATT, CDR2 SNEGSKA (reference sequence). The CDR3 consists of 12 residues. The DNA of the CDR3 is TGCAGCCTCTCGGTGGGCAGCACTGAAGCTTTCTTT. It translates to CSLSVGSTEAFF.

The V gene is TRBV29-1, the J gene TRBJ2-3; possible D gene TRBD1, 5 bases. This CDR3 is 14 amino acids long. Germline CDR1 reads SQVTM; CDR2 reads ANQGSEA. Deletions cut 3 bases from V and 4 bases from J, with 14 bases between. The CDR3 sequence is CSVDSRWGPDTQYF. Written as DNA, the CDR3 is TGCAGCGTTGATAGTAGATGGGGCCCAGATACGCAGTATTTT.

The chain links TRBV12-3 or TRBV12-4 to TRBJ2-5; tentatively, D is TRBD2 (5 bases). The V end was cut by 3 bases, the J end by 1 base, with 9 bases between. The CDR3 loop spans 14 amino acids. CDR3 residues: CASSLMGSQETQYF. The CDR3 DNA follows: TGTGCCAGCAGTTTGATGGGGAGCCAAGAGACCCAGTACTTC.

In the case of this clonotype: A junction end diverges from the germline sequence, so it may reflect a read error. The V call is TRBV12-3 or TRBV12-4, the J call TRBJ1-2, with TRBD1 identical over 7 bases. There are 17 residues in the CDR3. This CDR3 reads CASSLNRGLAANCGYTF. The CDR3 DNA sequence: TGTGCCAGCAGTTTAAACAGGGGATTGGCCGCTAACTGTGGCTACACCTTC.

This clonotype was counted between two and nine times. The chain combines TRBV5-1 with TRBJ2-1; 7 bases align to TRBD1. The CDR3 has 14 amino acids. Germline assignment: CDR1 SGHRS and CDR2 YFSETQ. V lost 2 bases and J lost 8; bases outside the gene matches: 7. In DNA, the CDR3 is TGCGCCAGCAGCTTTGTAGGGGGCTGGGATGAGCAGTTCTTC. Encoded protein: CASSFVGGWDEQFF. Full variable domain (remainder filled in from reference TRBV5-1 and TRBJ2-1): KAGVTQTPRYLIKTRGQQVTLSCSPISGHRSVSWYQQTPGQGLQFLFEYFSETQRNKGNFPGRFSGRQFSNSRSEMNVSTLELGDSALYLCASSFVGGWDEQFFGPGTRLTVL.